Described below is a single TCR beta chain sequence and its context. The sample holds other DNA sequences that translate to the same CDR3. The germline V and J ends were trimmed by 6 bases and 1 base, with 9 bases remaining between them. This CDR3 has 13 amino acids. The germline gives CDR1 SGHAT, CDR2 FQNNGV. The sample comes from a study of blood T cell repertoires in COVID-19. Study processing details: The assay estimated nucleated cells by amplifying reference gene primers. Generated by immunoSEQ multiplex PCR, the TCRdb table keeps only in-frame clones and is missing some. V and J calls and clone size come straight from that table; D and trimming were deduced from the DNA. Among 150,000 to 200,000 clones listed, approximately 84% were seen once. The study recruited people aged about 18 to 95 years across more than 20 US areas. Cohorts were based on clinical histories the participants reported.

The rearrangement links TRBV11-2 to TRBJ2-5; D is perhaps TRBD2 (5 bases). Sequences were obtained from PBMCs or T cells enriched from blood (not recorded which). The origin of this receptor is a woman aged 40 to 49 with acute COVID-19. Written as DNA, the CDR3 is TGTGCCAGCAGGACCAGCGGCCAAGAGACCCAGTACTTC. Its protein product is CASRTSGQETQYF.